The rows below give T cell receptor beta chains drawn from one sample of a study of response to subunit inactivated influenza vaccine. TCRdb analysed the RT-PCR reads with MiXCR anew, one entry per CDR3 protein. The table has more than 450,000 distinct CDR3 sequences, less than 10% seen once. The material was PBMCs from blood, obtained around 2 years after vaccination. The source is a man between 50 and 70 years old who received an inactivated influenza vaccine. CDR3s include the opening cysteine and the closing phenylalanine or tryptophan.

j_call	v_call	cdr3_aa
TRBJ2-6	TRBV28	CASRASGANVLTF
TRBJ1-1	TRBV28	CASRAVNTEAFF
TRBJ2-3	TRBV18	CASSLGQGMVTDTQYF
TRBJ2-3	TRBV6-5	CASSYRNLFQGRTDTQYF
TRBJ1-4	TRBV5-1	CASSLGQNNEKLFF
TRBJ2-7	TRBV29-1	CSVVGTAFPEQYF
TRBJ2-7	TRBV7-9	CASSLAIGGTYEQYF
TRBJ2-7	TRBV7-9	CASSWGGITYEQYF
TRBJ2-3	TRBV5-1	CASFSGGTGPDTQYF
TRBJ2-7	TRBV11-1	CASSGGLAVPSYEQYF
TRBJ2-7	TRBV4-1	CASSQSTTGTGQYF
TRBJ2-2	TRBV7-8	CASSLGRRRGELFF
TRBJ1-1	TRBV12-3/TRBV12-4	CASSFGAGGEAFF
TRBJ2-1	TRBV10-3	CAISEKWPALTDSEQFF
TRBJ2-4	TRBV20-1	CSAPRQGARNIQYF
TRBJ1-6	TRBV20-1	CSARVGGLSPLHF
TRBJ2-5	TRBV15	CATSRETPRTQYF
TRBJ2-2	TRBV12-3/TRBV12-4	CASRPGTGGSGELFF